This T cell receptor (beta chain) was sequenced in a study of T cell responses to AZD1222 COVID-19 vaccine. In this sample, this clone turned up a few times. J was trimmed by 4 bases and V by 2 bases; bases with no gene match: 5. This CDR3 region has 15 residues. The germline V gene encodes CDR1 MDHEN and CDR2 SYDVKM. Only in-frame clones appear in the TCRdb table, and some are missing; sequencing was by immunoSEQ multiplex PCR. The repertoire holds around 120,000 clones, with around 93% as singletons. The chain combines TRBV28 with TRBJ1-5; TRBD1 matches 7 bases. This sample comprised peripheral blood, obtained on day 0 of AZD1222 vaccination. The origin of this receptor is an adult in good health. The CDR3 loop reads CASSLPAGGNQPQHF. The DNA of the CDR3 is TGTGCCAGCAGTTTACCGGCAGGGGGAAATCAGCCCCAGCATTTT. Filled out from reference TRBV28 and TRBJ1-5, the complete variable domain reads DVKVTQSSRYLVKRTGEKVFLECVQDMDHENMFWYRQDPGLGLRLIYFSYDVKMKEKGDIPEGYSVSREKKERFSLILESASTNQTSMYLCASSLPAGGNQPQHFGDGTRLSIL.